Below, 13 T cell receptor beta chains from the same sample are listed, as sequenced in a study of B cell selection in AIRE deficiency. Using immunoSEQ multiplex PCR, the repertoire was profiled, and TCRdb retains in-frame clones only, with some absent. The data show approximately 24,000 clones, about 95% seen once. CD4+CD127+ cells were sorted as the conventional CD4 T cells. Material for sequencing was CD4+CD127+ conventional T cells sorted from PBMCs. Source of these receptors: a human donor in good health.

This rearrangement joins TRBV30 to TRBJ2-2; D gene unclear. The CDR3 is made up of 14 amino acids. CDR1 is GTSNPN and CDR2 is SVGIG in the germline V gene (reference sequence). V lost 5 bases, J lost 8 bases, and 18 bases lay in between. CDR3 residues: CAWGSGRTVGELFF. The CDR3 DNA reads TGTGCCTGGGGTTCTGGACGGACCGTGGGGGAGCTGTTTTTT.

The CDR3 nucleotides read TGTGCCAGCAGTCGGACTAGGTACAATGAGCAGTTCTTC. Translated: CASSRTRYNEQFF. V is TRBV2 and J is TRBJ2-1; 7 bases line up with TRBD2. The length of the CDR3 is 13 residues. Per germline, CDR1 SNHLY and CDR2 FYNNEI. The trim removed 5 bases at V and 4 bases at J, leaving 2 bases unmatched.

As concerns this clone: Because the CDR3's place on the DNA is in doubt, the DNA is left out and the CDR3 is given as listed by TCRdb. V usage is TRBV9 and J usage is TRBJ2-6. Germline V lookup: CDR1 SGDLS, CDR2 YYNGEE. Termini included, the CDR3 measures 23 amino acids. CDR3 amino acids: CASSATGYPVLTFGADSANVLTF.

V usage is TRBV2 and J usage is TRBJ2-3; D gene uncertain. Between the trimmed V and J ends, which lost 7 bases and 2 bases, there was a span of 16 bases. The CDR3 runs to 15 residues. Germline V gene sequence: CDR1 SNHLY, CDR2 FYNNEI. The CDR3 DNA reads TGTGCCAGCACTCAACGCACTCCGACCACAGATACGCAGTATTTT. Translation: CASTQRTPTTDTQYF.

This clone was seen a handful of times. The V call is TRBV6-6, the J call TRBJ1-1; perhaps TRBD1 as D (5 bases). The length of the CDR3 is 11 residues. CDR1 and CDR2 (germline): MNHNY, SVGAGI (reference sequence). V shed 8 bases and J shed 1 base, with 5 bases lying between them. The CDR3 DNA reads TGTGCCAGCGGACAGAACACTGAAGCTTTCTTT. It specifies CASGQNTEAFF.

This clone was found once. The gene calls are TRBV21-1 and TRBJ2-1; no DNA check was done on the table's D call, TRBD1. TRBV21-1 is marked as a pseudogene. This CDR3 contains 14 residues. The CDR3 reads CASSPRDRGNEQFF. The CDR3 DNA follows: TGTGCCAGCAGCCCTCGGGACAGGGGAAATGAGCAGTTCTTC.

This chain connects TRBV5-4 to TRBJ2-5, with D possibly TRBD1 on 6 matching bases. From germline, CDR1 is SGHNT and CDR2 YYREEE (reference sequence). The CDR3 loop spans 14 amino acids. Trimming took 0 bases from V and 5 from J, leaving 11 bases between them. CDR3: CASSLEGGRETQYF. The CDR3 nucleotides are TGTGCCAGCAGCTTGGAAGGGGGACGGGAGACCCAGTACTTC.

This clone was detected only once. This chain uses TRBV9 with TRBJ1-4, with 8 bases that match TRBD1. Germline V gene data show CDR1 as SGDLS and CDR2 as YYNGEE. V lost 0 bases to trimming and J lost 3 bases; unmatched junction nucleotides: 4. The CDR3 consists of 16 residues. Here the CDR3 reads CASSVGQGAANEKLFF. The CDR3, as DNA: TGTGCCAGCAGCGTAGGCCAGGGGGCGGCTAATGAAAAACTGTTTTTT. Drawing the rest from reference TRBV9 and TRBJ1-4, the complete variable domain is DSGVTQTPKHLITATGQRVTLRCSPRSGDLSVYWYQQSLDQGLQFLIQYYNGEERAKGNILERFSAQQFPDLHSELNLSSLELGDSALYFCASSVGQGAANEKLFFGSGTQLSVL.

V is TRBV7-3 and J is TRBJ2-1; 13 bases are shared with TRBD2. Germline V gives CDR1 SGHTA, CDR2 FQGTGA. J lost 7 bases, V lost 5 bases, and 5 bases had no gene match. The CDR3 length is 15 residues. The CDR3 region is CASSTRTSGGNEQFF. DNA of the CDR3: TGTGCCAGCAGCACACGGACTAGCGGGGGTAATGAGCAGTTCTTC.

The V gene is TRBV9, the J gene TRBJ2-7, with 7 bases aligning to TRBD1. This CDR3 contains 15 residues. Germline CDR1 reads SGDLS; CDR2 reads YYNGEE. V shed 5 bases and J 3 bases; nucleotides not matched to a gene: 11. CDR3 bases: TGTGCCAGCAGTCCAGCCCCGACAGGGCTCTACGAGCAGTACTTC. This gives the protein CASSPAPTGLYEQYF.

The chain uses TRBV4-1 and TRBJ1-5; 8 positions agree with TRBD1. Germline CDR1 reads MGHRA; CDR2 reads YSYEKL. With 3 bases clipped from V and 5 bases from J, the junction kept 3 bases outside the gene matches. This CDR3 spans 14 amino acids. CDR3: CASSQSTGDQPQHF. CDR3 nucleotides: TGCGCCAGCAGCCAGTCGACAGGGGATCAGCCCCAGCATTTT.

This chain uses TRBV11-2 with TRBJ2-2; 7 nucleotides line up with TRBD2. The CDR3 runs to 17 residues. J lost 1 base, V lost 5 bases, and 10 bases had no gene match. In germline, CDR1 is SGHAT, CDR2 FQNNGV. In DNA, the CDR3 is TGTGCCAGCAGCCCCCAGGGAGCGGGGAGGAACACCGGGGAGCTGTTTTTT. This sequence encodes CASSPQGAGRNTGELFF.

This clone was seen just once. This chain links TRBV9 with TRBJ2-5; perhaps TRBD2 as D (6 bases). Germline V gene data show CDR1 as SGDLS and CDR2 as YYNGEE. The CDR3 length is 14 residues. V lost 0 bases and J lost 5, with 11 bases in between. CDR3 DNA: TGTGCCAGCAGCGTAGCGGCGGGAAGGGAGACCCAGTACTTC. This gives the protein CASSVAAGRETQYF.